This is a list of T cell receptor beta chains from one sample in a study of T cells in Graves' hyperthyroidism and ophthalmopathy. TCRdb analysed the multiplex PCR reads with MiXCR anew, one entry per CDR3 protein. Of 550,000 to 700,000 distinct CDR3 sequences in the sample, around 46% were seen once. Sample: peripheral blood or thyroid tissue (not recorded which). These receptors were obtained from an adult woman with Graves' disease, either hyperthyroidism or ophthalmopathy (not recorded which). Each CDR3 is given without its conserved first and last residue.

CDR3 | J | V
SAKQARGNTEAF | TRBJ1-1 | TRBV20-1
AISGSGGFLDSGANVLT | TRBJ2-6 | TRBV10-3
ASSVGGGTGGVNTEAF | TRBJ1-1 | TRBV9
ASSAPDRDFHNQPQH | TRBJ1-5 | TRBV2
ASSLYLLGEQY | TRBJ2-7 | TRBV7-9
SARPTPNTEAF | TRBJ1-1 | TRBV20-1
ASSHTIGTPYEQY | TRBJ2-7 | TRBV7-6
ATSRSPGLRIYEQF | TRBJ2-1 | TRBV15
ASSLSEGAGQPQH | TRBJ1-5 | TRBV27
AWSRELNSNQPQH | TRBJ1-5 | TRBV2
ASSRDRGPGANVLT | TRBJ2-6 | TRBV11-1
ASSLDRINVLT | TRBJ2-6 | TRBV5-6
ASSSHSDQPQH | TRBJ1-5 | TRBV7-2
ASRMANTEAF | TRBJ1-1 | TRBV12-3/TRBV12-4
ASSPHRGELF | TRBJ2-2 | TRBV12-3/TRBV12-4
ASSFGGANEKLF | TRBJ1-4 | TRBV6-1
ASSEDGTYGYT | TRBJ1-2 | TRBV9
GTGGFSNQPQH | TRBJ1-5 | TRBV6-6
ASSLTGTPLSYEQY | TRBJ2-7 | TRBV7-9